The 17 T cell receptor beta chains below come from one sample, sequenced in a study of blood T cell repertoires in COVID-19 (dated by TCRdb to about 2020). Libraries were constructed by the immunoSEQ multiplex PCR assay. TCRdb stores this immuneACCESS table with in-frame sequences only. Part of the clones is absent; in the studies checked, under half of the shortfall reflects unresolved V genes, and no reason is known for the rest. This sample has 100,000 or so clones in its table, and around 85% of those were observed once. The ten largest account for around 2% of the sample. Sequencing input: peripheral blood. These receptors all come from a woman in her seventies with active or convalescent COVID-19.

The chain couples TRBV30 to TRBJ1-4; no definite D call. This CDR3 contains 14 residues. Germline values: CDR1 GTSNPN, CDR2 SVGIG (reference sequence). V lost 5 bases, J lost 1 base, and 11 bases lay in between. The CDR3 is CAWARHKTNEKLFF. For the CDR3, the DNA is TGTGCCTGGGCCAGGCACAAAACTAATGAAAAACTGTTTTTT.

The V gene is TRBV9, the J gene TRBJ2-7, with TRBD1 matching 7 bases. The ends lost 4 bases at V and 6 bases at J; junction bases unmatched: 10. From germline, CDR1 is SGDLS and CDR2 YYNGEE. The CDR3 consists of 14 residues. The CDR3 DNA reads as TGTGCCAGCAGCCTCCTCGGGCAGGGGGTCGAGCAGTACTTC. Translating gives CASSLLGQGVEQYF.

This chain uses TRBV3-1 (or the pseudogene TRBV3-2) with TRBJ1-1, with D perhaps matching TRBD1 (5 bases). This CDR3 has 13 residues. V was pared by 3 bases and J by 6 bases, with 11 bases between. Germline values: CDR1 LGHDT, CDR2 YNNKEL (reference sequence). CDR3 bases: TGTGCCAGCAGCCATCGGGGGATCCCTGAAGCTTTCTTT. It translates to CASSHRGIPEAFF.

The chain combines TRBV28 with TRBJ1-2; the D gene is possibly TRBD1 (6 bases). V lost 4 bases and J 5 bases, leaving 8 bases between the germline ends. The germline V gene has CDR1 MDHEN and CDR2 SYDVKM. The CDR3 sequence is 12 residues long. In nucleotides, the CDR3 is TGTGCCAGCAGTTCACAGGGTTATGGCTACACCTTC. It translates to CASSSQGYGYTF.

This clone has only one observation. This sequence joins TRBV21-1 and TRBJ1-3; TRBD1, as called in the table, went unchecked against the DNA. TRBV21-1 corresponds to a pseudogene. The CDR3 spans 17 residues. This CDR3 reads CASSKGLAEFSGNTIYF. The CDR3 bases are TGTGCCAGCAGCAAAGGTCTTGCAGAATTCTCTGGAAACACCATATATTTT.

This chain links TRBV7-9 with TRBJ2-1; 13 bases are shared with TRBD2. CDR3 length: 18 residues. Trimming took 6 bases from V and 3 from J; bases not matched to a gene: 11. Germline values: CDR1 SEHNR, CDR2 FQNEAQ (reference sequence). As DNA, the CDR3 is TGTGCCAGCAGTCACCCGGGTGGGACTAGCGGGAACTACAATGAGCAGTTCTTC. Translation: CASSHPGGTSGNYNEQFF.

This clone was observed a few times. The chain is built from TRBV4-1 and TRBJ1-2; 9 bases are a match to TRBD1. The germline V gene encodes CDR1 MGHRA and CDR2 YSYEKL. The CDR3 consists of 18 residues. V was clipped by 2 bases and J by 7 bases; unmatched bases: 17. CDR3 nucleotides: TGCGCCAGCAGCCAAAAGGAGGGACAGGGATTGGGGGGTCGTGGCTACACCTTC. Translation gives CASSQKEGQGLGGRGYTF.

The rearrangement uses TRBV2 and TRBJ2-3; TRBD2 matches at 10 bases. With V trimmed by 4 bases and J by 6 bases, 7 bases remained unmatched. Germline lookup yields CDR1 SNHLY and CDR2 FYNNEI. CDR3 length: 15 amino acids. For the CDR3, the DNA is TGTGCCAGCAGTGTTTTAGCGGGAGGTGATGATACGCAGTATTTT. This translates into CASSVLAGGDDTQYF.

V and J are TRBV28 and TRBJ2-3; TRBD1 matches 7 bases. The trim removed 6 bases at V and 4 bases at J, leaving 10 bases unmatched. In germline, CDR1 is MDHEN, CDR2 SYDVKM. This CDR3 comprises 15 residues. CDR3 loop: CASSLPGQRADTQYF. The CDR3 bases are TGTGCCAGCAGCTTACCGGGACAGAGAGCAGATACGCAGTATTTT.

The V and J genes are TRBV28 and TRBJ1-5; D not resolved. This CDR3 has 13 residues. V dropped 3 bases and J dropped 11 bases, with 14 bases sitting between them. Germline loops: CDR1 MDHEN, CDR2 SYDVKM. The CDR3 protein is CASSFVGGVAQHF. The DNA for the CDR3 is TGTGCCAGCAGTTTCGTAGGCGGGGTGGCCCAGCATTTT.

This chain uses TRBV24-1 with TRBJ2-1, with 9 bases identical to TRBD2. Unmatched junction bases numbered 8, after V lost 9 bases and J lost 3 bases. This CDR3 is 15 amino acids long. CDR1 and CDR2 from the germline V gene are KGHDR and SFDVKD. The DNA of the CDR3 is TGTGCCACCGAGGGAGCGGGGGGAATCTACAATGAGCAGTTCTTC. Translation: CATEGAGGIYNEQFF.

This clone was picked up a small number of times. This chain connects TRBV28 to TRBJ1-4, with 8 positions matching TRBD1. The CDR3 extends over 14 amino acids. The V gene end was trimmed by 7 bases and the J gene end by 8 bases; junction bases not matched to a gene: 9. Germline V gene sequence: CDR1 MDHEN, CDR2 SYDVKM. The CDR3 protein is CASTTQGAHEKLFF. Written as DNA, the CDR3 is TGTGCCAGCACCACGCAGGGGGCGCACGAAAAACTGTTTTTT.

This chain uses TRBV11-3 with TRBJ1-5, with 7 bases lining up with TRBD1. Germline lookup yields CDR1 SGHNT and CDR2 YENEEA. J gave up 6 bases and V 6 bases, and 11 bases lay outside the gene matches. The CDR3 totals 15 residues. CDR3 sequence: CASRLTGAAGQPQHF. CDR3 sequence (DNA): TGTGCCAGCAGATTAACAGGGGCTGCAGGTCAGCCCCAGCATTTT.

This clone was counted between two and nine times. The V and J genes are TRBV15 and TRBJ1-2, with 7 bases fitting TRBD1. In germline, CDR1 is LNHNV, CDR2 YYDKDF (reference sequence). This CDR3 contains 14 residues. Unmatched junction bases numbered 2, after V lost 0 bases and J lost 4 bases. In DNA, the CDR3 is TGTGCCACCAGCAGAGATCGACAGGGCTATGGCTACACCTTC. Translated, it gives CATSRDRQGYGYTF.

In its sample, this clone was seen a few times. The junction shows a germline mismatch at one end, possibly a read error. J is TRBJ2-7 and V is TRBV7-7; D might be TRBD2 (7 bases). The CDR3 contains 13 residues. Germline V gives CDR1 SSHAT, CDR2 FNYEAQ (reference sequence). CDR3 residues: CASSPDGGQGQYF. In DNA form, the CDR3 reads TGTGCTAGCAGCCCAGACGGGGGGCAGGGGCAGTACTTC.

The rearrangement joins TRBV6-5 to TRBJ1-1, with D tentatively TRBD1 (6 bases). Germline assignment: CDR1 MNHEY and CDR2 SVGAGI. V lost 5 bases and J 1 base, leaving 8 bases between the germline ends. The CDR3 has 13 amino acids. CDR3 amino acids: CASSIQGNTEAFF. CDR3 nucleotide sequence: TGTGCCAGCAGTATACAGGGGAACACTGAAGCTTTCTTT.

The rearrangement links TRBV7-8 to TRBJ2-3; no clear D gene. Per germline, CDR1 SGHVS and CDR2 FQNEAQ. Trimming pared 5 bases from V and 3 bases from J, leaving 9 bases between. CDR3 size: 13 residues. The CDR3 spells CASSPTPTDTQYF. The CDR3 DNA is TGTGCCAGCAGCCCGACTCCAACAGATACGCAGTATTTT.